This T cell receptor (beta chain) appears in the sequencing data of a study of PD-L1 blockade in urothelial cancer. The repertoire was sequenced with immunoSEQ multiplex PCR; TCRdb's copy has only in-frame clones and lacks some. Among 70,000 or so clones, 80% to 85% were seen once, and the ten largest hold 4% to 6%. V was clipped by 1 base and J by 5 bases; unmatched bases: 4. CDR1 SGHAT and CDR2 FQDESV come from the germline V gene (reference sequence). This CDR3 has 14 amino acids. Sequencing used PBMCs, obtained around atezolizumab (anti-PD-L1) treatment. The TCR was taken from a man between 65 and 85 years old with urothelial cancer. J is TRBJ2-7 and V is TRBV11-1; 8 nucleotides line up with TRBD2. In DNA form, the CDR3 reads TGTGCCAGCAGCTTAGTCGGGAGGGTGAACGAGCAGTACTTC. It specifies CASSLVGRVNEQYF.